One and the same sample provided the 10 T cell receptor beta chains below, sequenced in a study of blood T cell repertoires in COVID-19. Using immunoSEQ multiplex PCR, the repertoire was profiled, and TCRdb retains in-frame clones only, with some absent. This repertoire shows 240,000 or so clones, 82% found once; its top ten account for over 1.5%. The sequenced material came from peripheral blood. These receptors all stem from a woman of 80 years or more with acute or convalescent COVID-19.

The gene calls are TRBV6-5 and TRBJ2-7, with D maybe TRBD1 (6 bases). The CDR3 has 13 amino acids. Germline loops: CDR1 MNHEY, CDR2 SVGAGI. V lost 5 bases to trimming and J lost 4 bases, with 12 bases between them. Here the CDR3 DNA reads TGTGCCAGCAGTAAGACAGGACCGTACGAGCAGTACTTC. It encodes CASSKTGPYEQYF.

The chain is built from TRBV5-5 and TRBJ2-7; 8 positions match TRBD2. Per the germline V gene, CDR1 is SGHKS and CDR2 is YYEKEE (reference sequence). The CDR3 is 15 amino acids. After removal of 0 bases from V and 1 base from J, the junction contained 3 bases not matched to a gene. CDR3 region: CASSLEGGRSYEQYF. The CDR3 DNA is TGTGCCAGCAGCTTGGAGGGCGGGAGGTCCTACGAGCAGTACTTC.

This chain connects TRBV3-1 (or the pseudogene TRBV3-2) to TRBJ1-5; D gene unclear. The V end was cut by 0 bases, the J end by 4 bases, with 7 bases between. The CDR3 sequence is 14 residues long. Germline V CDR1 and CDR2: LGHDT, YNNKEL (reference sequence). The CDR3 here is CASSQDWRNQPQHF. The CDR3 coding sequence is TGTGCCAGCAGCCAAGATTGGAGGAATCAGCCCCAGCATTTT.

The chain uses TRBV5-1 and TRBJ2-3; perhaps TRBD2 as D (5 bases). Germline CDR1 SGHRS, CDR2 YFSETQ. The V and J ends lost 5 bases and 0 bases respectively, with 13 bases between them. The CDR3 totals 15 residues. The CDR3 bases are TGCGCCAGCAGTCTCAAGCGGAGTAGCACAGATACGCAGTATTTT. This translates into CASSLKRSSTDTQYF.

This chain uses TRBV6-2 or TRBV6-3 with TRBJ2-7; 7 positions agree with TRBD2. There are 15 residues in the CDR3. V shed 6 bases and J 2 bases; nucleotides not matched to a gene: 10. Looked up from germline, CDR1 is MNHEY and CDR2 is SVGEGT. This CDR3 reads CASSDLGGTTYEQYF. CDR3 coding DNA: TGTGCCAGCAGCGACCTGGGGGGGACTACCTACGAGCAGTACTTC.

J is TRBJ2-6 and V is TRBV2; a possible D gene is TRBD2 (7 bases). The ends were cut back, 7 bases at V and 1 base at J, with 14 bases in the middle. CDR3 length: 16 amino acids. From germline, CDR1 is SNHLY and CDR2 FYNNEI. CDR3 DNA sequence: TGTGCCAGCATCCAAGGGAGGGGGTCTGGGGCCAACGTCCTGACTTTC. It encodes CASIQGRGSGANVLTF.

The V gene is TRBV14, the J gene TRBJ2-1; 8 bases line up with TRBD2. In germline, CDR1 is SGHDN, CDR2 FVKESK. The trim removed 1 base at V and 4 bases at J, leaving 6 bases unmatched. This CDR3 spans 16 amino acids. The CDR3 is CASSQVGTRAYNEQFF. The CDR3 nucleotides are TGTGCCAGCAGCCAAGTGGGGACTAGGGCATACAATGAGCAGTTCTTC.

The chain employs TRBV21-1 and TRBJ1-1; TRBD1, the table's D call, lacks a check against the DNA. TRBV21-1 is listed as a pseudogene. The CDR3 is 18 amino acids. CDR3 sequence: CASSFQRQGANLDTEAFF. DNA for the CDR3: TGTGCCAGCAGCTTTCAAAGACAGGGGGCGAATTTGGACACTGAAGCTTTCTTT.

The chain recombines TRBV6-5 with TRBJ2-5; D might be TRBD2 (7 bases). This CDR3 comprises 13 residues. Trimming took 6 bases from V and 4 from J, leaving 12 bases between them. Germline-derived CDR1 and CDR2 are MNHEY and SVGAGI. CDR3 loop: CASSRGAGETQYF. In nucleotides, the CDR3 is TGTGCCAGCAGCCGGGGGGCGGGAGAGACCCAGTACTTC.

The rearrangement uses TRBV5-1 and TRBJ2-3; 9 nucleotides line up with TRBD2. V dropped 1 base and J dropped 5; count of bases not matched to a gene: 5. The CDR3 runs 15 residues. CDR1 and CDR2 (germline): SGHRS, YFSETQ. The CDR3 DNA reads TGCGCCAGCAGCTTGTCTAGCGGGGCGGGAGATACGCAGTATTTT. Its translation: CASSLSSGAGDTQYF. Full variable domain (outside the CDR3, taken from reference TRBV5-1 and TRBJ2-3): KAGVTQTPRYLIKTRGQQVTLSCSPISGHRSVSWYQQTPGQGLQFLFEYFSETQRNKGNFPGRFSGRQFSNSRSEMNVSTLELGDSALYLCASSLSSGAGDTQYFGPGTRLTVL.